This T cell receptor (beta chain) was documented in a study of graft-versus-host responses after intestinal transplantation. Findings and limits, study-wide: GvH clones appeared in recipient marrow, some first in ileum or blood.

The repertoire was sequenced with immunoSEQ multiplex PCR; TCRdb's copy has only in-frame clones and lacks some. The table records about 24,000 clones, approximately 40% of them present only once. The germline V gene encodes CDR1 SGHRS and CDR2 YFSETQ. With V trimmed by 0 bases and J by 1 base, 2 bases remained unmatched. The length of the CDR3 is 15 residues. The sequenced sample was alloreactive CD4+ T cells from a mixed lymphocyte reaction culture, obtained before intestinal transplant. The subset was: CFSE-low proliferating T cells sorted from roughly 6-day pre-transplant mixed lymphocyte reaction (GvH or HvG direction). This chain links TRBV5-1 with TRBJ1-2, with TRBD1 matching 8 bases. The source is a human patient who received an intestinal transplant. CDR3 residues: CASSLGTGRNYGYTF. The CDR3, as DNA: TGCGCCAGCAGCTTGGGGACAGGGCGTAACTATGGCTACACCTTC.